This TCR beta chain derives from a study of blood T cell repertoires in COVID-19. Trimming removed 0 bases from V and 7 bases from J; junction bases left unmatched: 5. The length of the CDR3 is 17 residues. Germline CDR1 is SGHRS and CDR2 is YFSETQ. Here immunoSEQ multiplex PCR was the method, and the copy in TCRdb shows in-frame clones only, minus some. The sample lists 68,000 or so clones; more than 70% were seen once. The chain is built from TRBV5-1 and TRBJ2-2; TRBD2 aligns across 14 bases. The receptor's source is a woman between 65 and 79 years old with acute or convalescent COVID-19. Sequencing was done on a sample of peripheral blood. The CDR3 here is CASSLATSGRAGGELFF. CDR3 sequence (DNA): TGCGCCAGCAGCTTGGCGACTAGCGGGAGGGCCGGCGGGGAGCTGTTTTTT.